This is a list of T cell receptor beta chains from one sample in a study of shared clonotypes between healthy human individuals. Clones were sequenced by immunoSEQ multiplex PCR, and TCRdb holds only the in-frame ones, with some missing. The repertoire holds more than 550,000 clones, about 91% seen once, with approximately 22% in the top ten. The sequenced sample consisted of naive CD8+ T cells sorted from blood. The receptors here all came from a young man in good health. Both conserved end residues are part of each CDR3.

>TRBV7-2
CASSLTTDNYGYTF
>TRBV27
CASSWWGTGELFF
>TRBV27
CASSSYSEAFF
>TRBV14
CASSGRGRGSQTNEQFF
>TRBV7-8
CASSLVAGDYEQYF
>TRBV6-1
CASSEDRLQFRNQPQHF
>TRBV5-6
CASSLGFGPLRNTEAFF
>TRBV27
CASSLSVSTDTQYF
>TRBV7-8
CASNSRGDQETQYF
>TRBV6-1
CASSEAGPLNTEAFF
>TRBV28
CASSLARDYYNEQFF
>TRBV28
CASFLAARGLAGGPSNEQFF